This T cell receptor beta chain was captured in a study of CD8+CD57+ T cells in acquired aplastic anemia listed by TCRdb under 2018. For context, the study as a whole: Extracted DNA from sorted CD4+ and CD8+ cells averaged around 3.4 ug, ranging from about 0.18 to 27.4 ug.

Results and caveats for the whole study, not just this receptor: Patients and healthy controls showed no significant difference in CD8+ Simpson's diversity (P=0.060). Roughly 30 CD8+ CDR3 sequences were shared between patients and controls but appeared highly expressed in patients and within their immunodominant clones.

The study deep-sequenced TCR repertoires of sorted CD4+ and CD8+ blood T cells from severe aplastic anemia patients and healthy subjects. Ficoll-Paque density gradient centrifugation was used to isolate peripheral blood mononuclear cells. Before DNA extraction, CD4+ and CD8+ T cells were sorted by FACS or by magnetic beads. CDR3 length: 18 amino acids, cysteine to phenylalanine. This entry keeps only the CDR3 DNA: 54 bases, framed from base 1. For this chain, trimming is 1 base at the V end and 4 bases at the J end, and the number of junction bases without a gene match is 6. CDR1 is given as LNHDA and CDR2 as SQIVND, both from the germline V gene (reference sequence). Genomic DNA was used as template for profiling of TCR beta VDJ combinations and CDR3 sequences. TCR repertoire sequencing was run on an Illumina HiSeq 2000. The study's own analysis went as follows. Repertoire assessment relied on Simpson's diversity index, CDR3 size and DJ length profiles, and TRBV/TRBJ rearrangement plots. The most abundant DNA sequence in the deep sequencing data was taken as the immunodominant clone. CDR3 amino acid sequences were screened for sharing across subjects and compared with published repertoires and the VDJdb database. TCRdb's own reprocessing of the public reads used fastp at Q25 and MiXCR and kept productive beta chains. Identical CDR3 protein sequences are pooled into one entry, listed with their most common genes and DNA. TCRdb assigned the V and J calls; the authors' analysis was not used. This sample has approximately 200,000 distinct CDR3 sequences in its table, and about 64% of those were observed once. The ten most abundant clones make up about 45% of the sample.

Comments on this clonotype: The clone's antigen remains unknown. No base qualities exist here, and no much larger clone lies one base off it.

This clonotype was obtained from a human donor with severe aplastic anemia or a healthy control (not recorded which). Material: sorted CD4+, CD8+, or CD8+CD57+ T cells (not recorded which) from PBMCs. The chain is made from TRBV19 and TRBJ2-6; TRBD2 agrees with 11 junctional bases. The base sequence is TGTGCCAGTAGTATAGGATTCCTAGCGGGAGGCGGGGCCAACGTCCTGACTTTC. Its translation is CASSIGFLAGGGANVLTF. Beyond the CDR3, the reference TRBV19 and TRBJ2-6 genes provide the residues; the full variable domain reads: DGGITQSPKYLFRKEGQNVTLSCEQNLNHDAMYWYRQDPGQGLRLIYYSQIVNDFQKGDIAEGYSVSREKKESFPLTVTSAQKNPTAFYLCASSIGFLAGGGANVLTFGAGSRLTVL.